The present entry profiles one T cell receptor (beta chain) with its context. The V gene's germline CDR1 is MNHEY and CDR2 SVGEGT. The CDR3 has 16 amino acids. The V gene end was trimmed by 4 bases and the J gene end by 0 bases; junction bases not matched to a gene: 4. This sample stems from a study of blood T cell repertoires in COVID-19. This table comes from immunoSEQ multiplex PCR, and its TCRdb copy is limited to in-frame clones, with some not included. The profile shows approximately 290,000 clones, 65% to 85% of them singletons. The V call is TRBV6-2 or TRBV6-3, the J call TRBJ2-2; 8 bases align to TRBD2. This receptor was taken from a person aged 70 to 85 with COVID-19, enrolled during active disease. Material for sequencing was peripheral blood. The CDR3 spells CASSSLAGPNTGELFF. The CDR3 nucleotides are TGTGCCAGCAGTTCCCTAGCGGGCCCGAACACCGGGGAGCTGTTTTTT.